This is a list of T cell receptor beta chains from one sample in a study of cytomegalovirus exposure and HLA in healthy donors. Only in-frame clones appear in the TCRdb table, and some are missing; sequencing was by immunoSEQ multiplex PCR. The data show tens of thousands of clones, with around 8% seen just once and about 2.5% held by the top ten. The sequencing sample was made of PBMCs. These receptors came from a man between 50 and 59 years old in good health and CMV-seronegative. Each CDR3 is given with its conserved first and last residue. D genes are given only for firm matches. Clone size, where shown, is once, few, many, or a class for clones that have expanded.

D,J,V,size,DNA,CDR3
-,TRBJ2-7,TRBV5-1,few,TGCGCCAGCAGCTTTCACTCGGGAGCCTACGAGCAGTACTTC,CASSFHSGAYEQYF
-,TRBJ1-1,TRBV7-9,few,TGTGCCAGCAGCTTAGTCCCAGGCCCTAAAATTGAAGCTTTCTTT,CASSLVPGPKIEAFF
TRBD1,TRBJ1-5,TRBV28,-,TGTGCCAGCAGTCCCGGACAGGACAATCAGCCCCAGCATTTT,CASSPGQDNQPQHF
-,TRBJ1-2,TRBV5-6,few,TGTGCCAGCAGCACAGGGCTCGATTATGGCTACACCTTC,CASSTGLDYGYTF
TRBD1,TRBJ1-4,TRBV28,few,TGTGCCAGCCAGGGGGCCGCAACTAATGAAAAACTGTTTTTT,CASQGAATNEKLFF
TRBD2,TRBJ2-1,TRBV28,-,TGTGCCAGCAGTTTTCTCGGGACTAGCGGGTTCTTC,CASSFLGTSGFF
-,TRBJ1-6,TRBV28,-,TGTGCCAGCAGTTCTTCTCCGGGACTGAATAATTCACCCCTCCACTTT,CASSSSPGLNNSPLHF
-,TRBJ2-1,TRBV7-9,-,TGTGCCATATTCCGGGACACGGGTCAGGGTGAGCAGTTCTTC,CAIFRDTGQGEQFF
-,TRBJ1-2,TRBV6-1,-,TGTGCCAGCAGTCCTTTAGACAGCCATGGCTACACCTTC,CASSPLDSHGYTF
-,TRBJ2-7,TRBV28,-,TGTGCCAGCAGAGCAGGAGACAGGACCTACGAGCAGTACTTC,CASRAGDRTYEQYF
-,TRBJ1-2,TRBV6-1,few,TGTGCCAGCAGTGAATGGAGACAGCCCTATGGCTACACCTTC,CASSEWRQPYGYTF
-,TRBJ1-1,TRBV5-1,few,TGCGCCAGCAGCTTGGTCGGGGAAAGATACACTGAAGCTTTCTTT,CASSLVGERYTEAFF
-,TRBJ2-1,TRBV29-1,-,TGCAGCGTTGTAGTCGGTCCCTACAATGAGCAGTTCTTC,CSVVVGPYNEQFF
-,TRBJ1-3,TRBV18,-,TGTGCCAGCTCACCTCTCGACGCGGCCTCTGGAAACACCATATATTTT,CASSPLDAASGNTIYF
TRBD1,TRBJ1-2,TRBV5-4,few,TGTGCCAGCAGCTTGCGGACAGGGGGCTTCTATGGCTACACCTTC,CASSLRTGGFYGYTF
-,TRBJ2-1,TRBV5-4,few,TGTGCCAGCCGCGACGGGTTTAGCGGCGCCAATGAGCAGTTCTTC,CASRDGFSGANEQFF
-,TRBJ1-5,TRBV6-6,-,TGTGCCAGCAGTTACGTGCACGGCGGAAGCAATCAGCCCCAGCATTTT,CASSYVHGGSNQPQHF
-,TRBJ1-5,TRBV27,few,TGTGCCAGCAGTTCACAGGGTCCTAGCAATCAGCCCCAGCATTTT,CASSSQGPSNQPQHF
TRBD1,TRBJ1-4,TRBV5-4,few,TGTGCCAGCAGCTTCGCAGGGGGATCGGAAAAACTGTTTTTT,CASSFAGGSEKLFF
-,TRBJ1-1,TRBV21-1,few,TGTGCCAGCAGCAGCCGGAACAGGAACACTGAAGCTTTCTTT,CASSSRNRNTEAFF
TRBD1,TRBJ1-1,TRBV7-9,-,TGTGCCAGCAGCTCCCGGACAGGGGCGGGGAACACTGAAGCTTTCTTT,CASSSRTGAGNTEAFF
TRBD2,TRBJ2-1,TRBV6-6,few,TGTGCCAGCAGTTCCCGGACTAGCGGTACCTACAATGAGCAGTTCTTC,CASSSRTSGTYNEQFF
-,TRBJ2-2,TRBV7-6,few,TGTGCCAGCAGCTTAACCCCCGGGACAACCGGGGAGCTGTTTTTT,CASSLTPGTTGELFF
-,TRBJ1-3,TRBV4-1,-,TGCGCCAGCAGCCTCTCCTCCGGGACACTCCACTCTGGAAACACCATATATTTT,CASSLSSGTLHSGNTIYF
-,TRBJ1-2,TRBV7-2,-,TGTGCCAGCAGCTTAGTCGGGGTTGCCTATGGCTACACCTTC,CASSLVGVAYGYTF
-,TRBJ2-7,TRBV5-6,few,TGTGCCAGCAGCTTAGGACAATACGAGCAGTACTTC,CASSLGQYEQYF
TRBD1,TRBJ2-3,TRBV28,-,TGTGCCAGCTGCGATAGGGGGCGAAGCACAGATACGCAGTATTTT,CASCDRGRSTDTQYF
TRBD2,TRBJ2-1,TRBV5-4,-,TGTGCCAGCAGCTCACGGGGGGGCTCCTACAATGAGCAGTTCTTC,CASSSRGGSYNEQFF
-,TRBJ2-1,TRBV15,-,TGTGCCACCAGCAAATTCGTAACACAGCAGTTCTTC,CATSKFVTQQFF